The TCR beta chain under discussion was sequenced for a study of identical twins. Broader study findings: Out-of-frame TCR alpha sharing observed in monozygotic twins exceeded model estimates.

This clonotype was seen a handful of times. Antigen: not known. The authors used template switching to add a universal primer site and gave cDNA unique molecular identifiers. MiXCR, run by TCRdb on the 5' RACE reads, gives a single entry per CDR3 protein. Of some 560,000 distinct CDR3 sequences listed, around a tenth are singletons. From germline, CDR1 is SGHRS and CDR2 YFSETQ. CDR3 length equals 17 residues. The ends lost 0 bases at V and 2 bases at J; junction bases unmatched: 9. The same data also went into a second study, on yellow fever vaccine responses in identical twins.

Sequenced material: PBMCs. The receptor was isolated from a woman younger than 30 in good health. The chain uses TRBV5-1 and TRBJ2-3; 7 nucleotides match TRBD1. CDR3 region: CASSLGGSDRFTDTQYF. The CDR3 DNA sequence: TGCGCCAGCAGCTTGGGAGGGTCGGACAGGTTCACAGATACGCAGTATTTT.